Shown below are 20 T cell receptor beta chains from a single sample sequenced in a study of graft-versus-host responses after intestinal transplantation (TCRdb year 2021). Antigens of these TCRs are unknown. The library was prepared using the immunoSEQ multiplex PCR assay. TCRdb holds this immuneACCESS table with in-frame rearrangements only. Some clones are missing; in checked studies, unresolved V genes explain under half, and the rest has no known cause. The sample has more than 40,000 clones on record, about 95% of them singletons. The ten most abundant clones make up approximately 0.21% of the sample. This specimen's time point label, interpreted: cells obtained before transplantation from donor or recipient. Material: unstimulated CD8+ T cells sorted from spleen or lymph node cells, obtained before transplant. Source of these receptors: a human donor who was the organ donor for an intestinal transplant.

The CDR3 DNA reads as TGTGCCAGCAGCTCCGGAACCGGGACAGGGGGTTCACCCCTCCACTTT. It encodes CASSSGTGTGGSPLHF. The V gene is TRBV7-9, the J gene TRBJ1-6, with 11 bases matching TRBD1. CDR3 length: 16 amino acids. The germline V gene encodes CDR1 SEHNR and CDR2 FQNEAQ (reference sequence). V dropped 4 bases and J dropped 9; count of bases not matched to a gene: 8.

The V and J genes are TRBV7-2 and TRBJ2-7, with D unclear. Germline loops: CDR1 SGHTA, CDR2 FQGNSA. V lost 3 bases and J lost 0, with 6 bases in between. CDR3 size: 13 residues. The chain's CDR3 is CASSFGSSYEQYF. CDR3 DNA sequence: TGTGCCAGCAGCTTCGGCAGCTCCTACGAGCAGTACTTC. The full variable domain, rest sourced from reference TRBV7-2 and TRBJ2-7, is GAGVSQSPSNKVTEKGKDVELRCDPISGHTALYWYRQSLGQGLEFLIYFQGNSAPDKSGLPSDRFSAERTGGSVSTLTIQRTQQEDSAVYLCASSFGSSYEQYFGPGTRLTVT.

V usage is TRBV4-3 and J usage is TRBJ1-4, with 7 bases fitting TRBD1. The CDR3 length is 16 residues. J lost 5 bases, V lost 1 base, and 7 bases had no gene match. Germline CDR1 LGHNA, CDR2 YSLEER. This chain's CDR3 is CASSQAWGQLNEKLFF. DNA for the CDR3: TGCGCCAGCAGCCAAGCGTGGGGACAGCTAAATGAAAAACTGTTTTTT.

The rearrangement links TRBV7-9 to TRBJ1-1; D is unclear. V was pared by 2 bases and J by 1 base, with 8 bases between. From germline, CDR1 is SEHNR and CDR2 FQNEAQ (reference sequence). The CDR3 runs to 14 residues. CDR3 sequence (DNA): TGTGCCAGCAGCTTAATATCGACGAACACTGAAGCTTTCTTT. This gives the protein CASSLISTNTEAFF.

The rearrangement links TRBV19 to TRBJ1-2; tentative D call: TRBD1 (6 bases). The CDR3 extends over 19 amino acids. V lost 5 bases and J 3 bases, leaving 28 bases between the germline ends. Per the germline V gene, CDR1 is LNHDA and CDR2 is SQIVND (reference sequence). This CDR3 is CASSPAVTLGGLKHYGYTF. The DNA for the CDR3 is TGTGCCAGTAGTCCCGCGGTAACACTGGGGGGCCTGAAGCACTATGGCTACACCTTC.

This clone has only one observation. This CDR3 is CASSLGLAGGRDTQYF. DNA for the CDR3: TGTGCCAGCAGCTTAGGACTAGCGGGGGGGAGAGATACGCAGTATTTT. The chain combines TRBV7-3 with TRBJ2-3; 15 nucleotides match TRBD2. The germline gives CDR1 SGHTA, CDR2 FQGTGA. Trimming at V came to 2 bases and at J to 5 bases, leaving 2 bases not matched to a gene. The CDR3 is made up of 16 amino acids. Filled out from reference TRBV7-3 and TRBJ2-3, the complete variable domain reads GAGVSQTPSNKVTEKGKYVELRCDPISGHTALYWYRQSLGQGPEFLIYFQGTGAADDSGLPNDRFFAVRPEGSVSTLKIQRTERGDSAVYLCASSLGLAGGRDTQYFGPGTRLTVL.

This rearrangement joins TRBV19 to TRBJ2-7; no definite D call. Germline loops: CDR1 LNHDA, CDR2 SQIVND (reference sequence). This CDR3 region has 13 residues. V lost 5 bases, J lost 2 bases, and 10 bases lay in between. CDR3 sequence (DNA): TGTGCCAGTAGTCTGAGTGGACCCTACGAGCAGTACTTC. It yields the protein CASSLSGPYEQYF.

The CDR3 nucleotides read TGCGCCAGCAGCCAAGGACCTACCCCCGGGCATGAGCAGTTCTTC. As protein: CASSQGPTPGHEQFF. This chain joins TRBV4-1 and TRBJ2-1; D remains ambiguous. Trimming left V 1 base short and J 8 bases short, with 15 bases between. Germline V gene sequence: CDR1 MGHRA, CDR2 YSYEKL. The CDR3 is made up of 15 amino acids.

The chain uses TRBV7-2 and TRBJ1-1, with D tentatively TRBD1 (5 bases). The CDR3 spans 14 residues. Germline loops: CDR1 SGHTA, CDR2 FQGNSA. V was clipped by 2 bases and J by 4 bases, with 11 bases between them. CDR3 loop: CASSLWAGSTEAFF. CDR3 bases: TGTGCCAGCAGCTTATGGGCAGGGAGCACTGAAGCTTTCTTT.

The rearrangement uses TRBV6-5 and TRBJ1-6, with 7 bases fitting TRBD1. Germline assignment: CDR1 MNHEY and CDR2 SVGAGI. CDR3 length: 12 amino acids. The CDR3 loop is CPFDRVNSPLHF. The DNA for the CDR3 is TGTCCATTTGACAGGGTGAATTCACCCCTCCACTTT.

This sequence joins TRBV27 and TRBJ2-7, with 10 bases lining up with TRBD2. Looked up from germline, CDR1 is MNHEY and CDR2 is SMNVEV (reference sequence). This CDR3 has 19 amino acids. The V gene end was trimmed by 8 bases and the J gene end by 2 bases; junction bases not matched to a gene: 21. This CDR3 reads CASHPGLAVVTTETYEQYF. The CDR3 DNA sequence: TGTGCCAGCCATCCCGGACTAGCGGTCGTGACAACCGAAACCTACGAGCAGTACTTC.

The J gene is TRBJ2-5, the V gene TRBV7-9; the D gene is possibly TRBD2 (6 bases). Trimming took 1 base from V and 1 from J, leaving 10 bases between them. The CDR3 is 15 amino acids. From germline, CDR1 is SEHNR and CDR2 FQNEAQ (reference sequence). CDR3 protein: CASSLVRGAQETQYF. CDR3 coding DNA: TGTGCCAGCAGCTTAGTTCGCGGGGCCCAAGAGACCCAGTACTTC. The variable domain in full, completed from reference TRBV7-9 and TRBJ2-5, reads DTGVSQNPRHKITKRGQNVTFRCDPISEHNRLYWYRQTLGQGPEFLTYFQNEAQLEKSRLLSDRFSAERPKGSFSTLEIQRTEQGDSAMYLCASSLVRGAQETQYFGPGTRLLVL.

The V gene is TRBV29-1, the J gene TRBJ2-5, with D unclear. The germline V gene encodes CDR1 SQVTM and CDR2 ANQGSEA. CDR3 size: 11 residues. Trimming removed 4 bases from V and 3 bases from J, with 6 bases in between. The CDR3 bases are TGCAGCGTTGCCAAGGAAGAGACCCAGTACTTC. Translated, it gives CSVAKEETQYF. Based on the CDR3 plus reference TRBV29-1 and TRBJ2-5, the full variable domain is SAVISQKPSRDICQRGTSLTIQCQVDSQVTMMFWYRQQPGQSLTLIATANQGSEATYESGFVIDKFPISRPNLTFSTLTVSNMSPEDSSIYLCSVAKEETQYFGPGTRLLVL.

The gene calls are TRBV5-1 and TRBJ2-5; weak D call: TRBD1 (6 bases). The CDR3 runs 12 residues. Germline V gene lookup returns CDR1 SGHRS and CDR2 YFSETQ. Trimming stripped 4 bases from V and 9 bases from J, with 13 bases between. The CDR3 sequence is CASSLDPGAQYF. Written as DNA, the CDR3 is TGCGCCAGCAGCCTGGATCCAGGGGCCCAGTACTTC.

In its sample, this clone was seen once. The rearrangement joins TRBV6-5 to TRBJ1-2; a weak D match, TRBD1 (5 bases). Germline-derived CDR1 and CDR2 are MNHEY and SVGAGI. The CDR3 extends over 13 amino acids. V shed 6 bases and J shed 8 bases, with 16 bases lying between them. The DNA for the CDR3 is TGTGCCAGCAGAGGACGGGACCCGGGAGGCTACACCTTC. This gives the protein CASRGRDPGGYTF.

This chain links TRBV2 with TRBJ2-7, with D possibly being TRBD1 (6 bases). Germline values: CDR1 SNHLY, CDR2 FYNNEI. The CDR3 sequence is 13 residues long. Trimming pared 8 bases from V and 0 bases from J, leaving 11 bases between. The CDR3 nucleotides read TGTGCCAGCTCTAGGACAGTCTCCTACGAGCAGTACTTC. Translated: CASSRTVSYEQYF.

This clone was observed once. The chain has TRBV13 and TRBJ1-6, with D hard to call. The V end lost 2 bases, the J end lost 0 bases, and 8 bases lay between the germline ends. CDR3 length: 16 amino acids. CDR1 is PRHDT, CDR2 FYEKMQ, per germline (reference sequence). DNA for the CDR3: TGTGCCAGCAGCTTATATGGAAGCTCCTATAATTCACCCCTCCACTTT. It yields the protein CASSLYGSSYNSPLHF.

This chain connects TRBV4-1 to TRBJ2-7; the D is unclear. The CDR3 is 14 residues long. The V gene's germline CDR1 is MGHRA and CDR2 YSYEKL. The V end was cut by 1 base, the J end by 0 bases, with 7 bases between. The CDR3 DNA sequence: TGCGCCAGCAGCCAAGTGGGCAGCTCCTACGAGCAGTACTTC. It translates to CASSQVGSSYEQYF.

The V and J genes are TRBV15 and TRBJ2-2; TRBD1 agrees at 7 bases. CDR1 is LNHNV, CDR2 YYDKDF, per germline (reference sequence). The CDR3 runs to 16 residues. The V segment lost 2 bases and the J segment 2 bases; nucleotides outside the gene matches: 5. The CDR3 spells CATSRLGGENTGELFF. The CDR3 region has the DNA TGTGCCACCAGCAGACTAGGGGGCGAAAACACCGGGGAGCTGTTTTTT.

The chain recombines TRBV27 with TRBJ2-5; D is uncertain. The DNA end is more similar to TRBJ2-7, so the J call may be wrong. This CDR3 is built from 13 residues. Germline CDR1 reads MNHEY; CDR2 reads SMNVEV (reference sequence). This CDR3 is CASSRTASYEQYF. DNA for the CDR3: TGTGCCAGCTCCCGGACGGCTTCCTACGAGCAGTACTTC.